These T cell receptor beta chains were read from a single sample in a study of T cell responses to AZD1222 COVID-19 vaccine. This table comes from immunoSEQ multiplex PCR, and its TCRdb copy is limited to in-frame clones, with some not included. The sample has 210,000 or so clones; about 94% are singletons. Source: peripheral blood, taken 28 days after the second dose of the MenACWY control vaccine. The origin of the receptors is an adult who received the MenACWY meningococcal vaccine as a control. CDR3s include the opening cysteine and the closing phenylalanine or tryptophan. The order of the fields is D gene, clone size, J gene, V gene, CDR3 DNA, CDR3 protein. A D gene is named only where the DNA matches it firmly. Expanded clones get a size class; other rows say once, few or many, or leave the size out.

d_call: NA
clone_size: NA
j_call: TRBJ1-5
v_call: TRBV5-4
cdr3_nt: TGTGCCAGCAGCTTGGCCGGGGAACAGCCCCAGCATTTT
cdr3_aa: CASSLAGEQPQHF

d_call: TRBD2
clone_size: NA
j_call: TRBJ2-3
v_call: TRBV7-6
cdr3_nt: TGTGCCAGCAGCCCTAGGAGGGCGGGGGTTACAGATACGCAGTATTTT
cdr3_aa: CASSPRRAGVTDTQYF

d_call: NA
clone_size: NA
j_call: TRBJ2-1
v_call: TRBV3-1/TRBV3-2
cdr3_nt: TGTGCCAGCAGCCAAGAGGTTTTCAGCGAGGGGCAGTTCTTC
cdr3_aa: CASSQEVFSEGQFF

d_call: NA
clone_size: NA
j_call: TRBJ1-6
v_call: TRBV7-9
cdr3_nt: TGTGCCAGCAGCCTGTCTAGCTCCTATAATTCACCCCTCCACTTT
cdr3_aa: CASSLSSSYNSPLHF

d_call: TRBD2
clone_size: NA
j_call: TRBJ2-7
v_call: TRBV9
cdr3_nt: TGTGCCAGCAGCGAAAGCGGGAGAAACTACGAGCAGTACTTC
cdr3_aa: CASSESGRNYEQYF

d_call: NA
clone_size: NA
j_call: TRBJ2-5
v_call: TRBV19
cdr3_nt: TGTGCCAGTAGCAGTTTAGAGACCCAGTACTTC
cdr3_aa: CASSSLETQYF

d_call: TRBD2
clone_size: NA
j_call: TRBJ2-2
v_call: TRBV6-5
cdr3_nt: TGTGCCAGCGGGACTAGCGGGCCGAACACCGGGGAGCTGTTTTTT
cdr3_aa: CASGTSGPNTGELFF

d_call: TRBD1
clone_size: once
j_call: TRBJ1-2
v_call: TRBV7-2
cdr3_nt: TGTGCCAGCAGGAACCCAGGGGGCGCATTATATGGCTACACCTTC
cdr3_aa: CASRNPGGALYGYTF

d_call: NA
clone_size: NA
j_call: TRBJ2-5
v_call: TRBV5-6
cdr3_nt: TGTGCCAGCAGCTTCGGGGCAGCACAAGAGACCCAGTACTTC
cdr3_aa: CASSFGAAQETQYF

d_call: TRBD1
clone_size: NA
j_call: TRBJ2-1
v_call: TRBV11-3
cdr3_nt: TGTGCCAGCAGCTTAGATCGGACAGGTGAGCAGTTCTTC
cdr3_aa: CASSLDRTGEQFF

d_call: NA
clone_size: NA
j_call: TRBJ2-7
v_call: TRBV5-1
cdr3_nt: TGCGCCAGCAGCCTGGACAGTAGCTCCTACGAGCAGTACTTC
cdr3_aa: CASSLDSSSYEQYF

d_call: NA
clone_size: NA
j_call: TRBJ2-7
v_call: TRBV9
cdr3_nt: TGTGCCAGCAGCGTAGATGTGGCAGTCTCCCTCTACGAGCAGTACTTC
cdr3_aa: CASSVDVAVSLYEQYF

d_call: NA
clone_size: NA
j_call: TRBJ2-7
v_call: TRBV10-3
cdr3_nt: TGTGCCATCAGTGAAAAGGGGTCCTACGAGCAGTACTTC
cdr3_aa: CAISEKGSYEQYF

d_call: TRBD2
clone_size: NA
j_call: TRBJ2-3
v_call: TRBV28
cdr3_nt: TGTGCCAGCCCCCCTAGCGGGACCAACACTTTGCATACGCAGTATTTT
cdr3_aa: CASPPSGTNTLHTQYF

d_call: TRBD2
clone_size: NA
j_call: TRBJ2-7
v_call: TRBV2
cdr3_nt: TGTGCCAGCAGGGGGACTAGATCCTACGAGCAGTACTTC
cdr3_aa: CASRGTRSYEQYF

d_call: NA
clone_size: NA
j_call: TRBJ1-1
v_call: TRBV28
cdr3_nt: TGTGCCAGCATCGAAGGCACTGAAGCTTTCTTT
cdr3_aa: CASIEGTEAFF

d_call: NA
clone_size: few
j_call: TRBJ1-5
v_call: TRBV7-8
cdr3_nt: TGTGCCAGCAGCTTATTGGGGTTCGGCAATCAGCCCCAGCATTTT
cdr3_aa: CASSLLGFGNQPQHF

d_call: NA
clone_size: NA
j_call: TRBJ1-1
v_call: TRBV28
cdr3_nt: TGTGCCAGCAGAGAACAGGGGAACACTGAAGCTTTCTTT
cdr3_aa: CASREQGNTEAFF

d_call: NA
clone_size: NA
j_call: TRBJ1-1
v_call: TRBV18
cdr3_nt: TGTGCCAGCTCACCACGGGAATCTCTCGAAGGGGCTTTCTTT
cdr3_aa: CASSPRESLEGAFF

d_call: NA
clone_size: NA
j_call: TRBJ1-6
v_call: TRBV5-4
cdr3_nt: TGTGCCAGCAGCCGTGGGACGGACAGCTCCTATAATTCACCCCTCCACTTT
cdr3_aa: CASSRGTDSSYNSPLHF

d_call: NA
clone_size: NA
j_call: TRBJ2-7
v_call: TRBV19
cdr3_nt: TGTGCCAGTAGTATAGCCCGACAGGACCCCTACGAGCAGTACTTC
cdr3_aa: CASSIARQDPYEQYF

d_call: NA
clone_size: NA
j_call: TRBJ2-7
v_call: TRBV7-9
cdr3_nt: TGTGCCAGCAGCTTAGGCTCCTACGAGCAGTACTTC
cdr3_aa: CASSLGSYEQYF

d_call: NA
clone_size: NA
j_call: TRBJ2-3
v_call: TRBV6-5
cdr3_nt: TGTCCCTACAGTACCCGGAACAGCACAGATACGCAGTATTTT
cdr3_aa: CPYSTRNSTDTQYF

d_call: TRBD1
clone_size: NA
j_call: TRBJ1-1
v_call: TRBV19
cdr3_nt: TGTGCCAGTAGTGCCCGACAGGGGAGGGGCACTGAAGCTTTCTTT
cdr3_aa: CASSARQGRGTEAFF

d_call: TRBD1
clone_size: NA
j_call: TRBJ1-1
v_call: TRBV5-1
cdr3_nt: TGCGCCAGCAGCACGGGACAGGGGGTAAGGGACACTGAAGCTTTCTTT
cdr3_aa: CASSTGQGVRDTEAFF

d_call: TRBD2
clone_size: NA
j_call: TRBJ2-7
v_call: TRBV25-1
cdr3_nt: TGTGCCAGCAGACCTGCCAGCGGGGCCTACGAGCAGTACTTC
cdr3_aa: CASRPASGAYEQYF

d_call: NA
clone_size: NA
j_call: TRBJ1-1
v_call: TRBV13
cdr3_nt: TGTGCCAGCAGCTTAGGGCAGGGAGGCACTGAAGCTTTCTTT
cdr3_aa: CASSLGQGGTEAFF

d_call: TRBD1
clone_size: NA
j_call: TRBJ1-1
v_call: TRBV19
cdr3_nt: TGTGCCAGTAGTAGGGACAGCTGGAACACTGAAGCTTTCTTT
cdr3_aa: CASSRDSWNTEAFF

d_call: TRBD1
clone_size: NA
j_call: TRBJ1-2
v_call: TRBV7-9
cdr3_nt: TGTGCCAGCAGCCCGACAGGGGCGAACTATGGCTACACCTTC
cdr3_aa: CASSPTGANYGYTF

d_call: NA
clone_size: NA
j_call: TRBJ2-1
v_call: TRBV27
cdr3_nt: TGTGCCAGCAGTCGAGCGGGATTAGGGGGCAATGAGCAGTTCTTC
cdr3_aa: CASSRAGLGGNEQFF

d_call: TRBD1
clone_size: NA
j_call: TRBJ1-2
v_call: TRBV19
cdr3_nt: TGTGCCACTCTCGACAGGGATAACTATGGCTACACCTTC
cdr3_aa: CATLDRDNYGYTF

d_call: TRBD2
clone_size: NA
j_call: TRBJ2-3
v_call: TRBV11-2
cdr3_nt: TGTGCCAGCAGCTTCTTGCCTAGCGGTAACACAGATACGCAGTATTTT
cdr3_aa: CASSFLPSGNTDTQYF

d_call: TRBD1
clone_size: NA
j_call: TRBJ2-3
v_call: TRBV30
cdr3_nt: TGTGCCTGGAATTCCGGGACAGGGAGGGCAGATACGCAGTATTTT
cdr3_aa: CAWNSGTGRADTQYF